The clone carrying this T cell receptor beta chain turned up a few times. CDR3 size: 14 residues. Trimming took off 8 bases at V and 5 bases at J, with 16 bases between the two ends. Germline loops: CDR1 SEHNR, CDR2 FQNEAQ (reference sequence). The sample originates from a study of T-cell memory formation after mild COVID-19. TCRdb recomputed calls from the 5' RACE reads with MiXCR, one row per CDR3 protein. Among 450,000 to 700,000 distinct CDR3 sequences listed, over 15% were seen once. The receptor was derived from an adult woman who had mild COVID-19 (a few samples of this study predate the infection). Cell type and time point are not known. Source material: PBMCs or a T cell subset sorted from them (not recorded which). The chain couples TRBV7-9 to TRBJ1-5, with D possibly TRBD1 on 5 matching bases. DNA for the CDR3: TGTGCCAGCGCCCAAGACGGACACTATCAGCCCCAGCATTTT. Its translation is CASAQDGHYQPQHF.